The clone carrying this TCR beta chain was seen only a few times. CDR3 length equals 11 residues. Germline V gives CDR1 MNHNY, CDR2 SVGAGI (reference sequence). Between the trimmed V and J ends, which lost 8 bases and 6 bases, there was a span of 11 bases. The source of the sample is a study of OX40 agonist ivuxolimab in advanced cancers. Generated by immunoSEQ multiplex PCR, the TCRdb table keeps only in-frame clones and is missing some. Here the sample spans 65,000 to 80,000 clones, over 85% being singletons. Patients who had autoimmune disease history or got systemic immunosuppression were left out.

The J gene is TRBJ2-7, the V gene TRBV6-6, with D perhaps matching TRBD1 (5 bases). This receptor was obtained from an adult with an advanced solid tumor such as melanoma, head and neck, liver or kidney cancer. Sequences were derived from CD4+ or CD8+ T cells sorted from blood, sampled in a trial of the OX40 agonist ivuxolimab. CDR3: CASGQDIEQYF. In DNA form, the CDR3 reads TGTGCCAGCGGACAAGATATCGAGCAGTACTTC.